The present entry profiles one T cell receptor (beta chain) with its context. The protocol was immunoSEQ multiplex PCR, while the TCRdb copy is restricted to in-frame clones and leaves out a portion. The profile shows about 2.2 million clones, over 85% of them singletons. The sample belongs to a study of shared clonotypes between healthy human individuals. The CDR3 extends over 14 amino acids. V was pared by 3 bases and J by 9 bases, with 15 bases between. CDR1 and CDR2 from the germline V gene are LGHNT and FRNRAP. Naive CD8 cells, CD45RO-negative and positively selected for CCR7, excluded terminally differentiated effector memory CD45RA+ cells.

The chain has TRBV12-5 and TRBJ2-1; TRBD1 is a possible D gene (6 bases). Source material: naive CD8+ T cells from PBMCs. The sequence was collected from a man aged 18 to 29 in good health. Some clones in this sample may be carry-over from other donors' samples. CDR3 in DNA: TGTGCTAGTGGTTTTGTCTCAGGGGCGCTTGAGCAGTTCTTC. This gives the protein CASGFVSGALEQFF.